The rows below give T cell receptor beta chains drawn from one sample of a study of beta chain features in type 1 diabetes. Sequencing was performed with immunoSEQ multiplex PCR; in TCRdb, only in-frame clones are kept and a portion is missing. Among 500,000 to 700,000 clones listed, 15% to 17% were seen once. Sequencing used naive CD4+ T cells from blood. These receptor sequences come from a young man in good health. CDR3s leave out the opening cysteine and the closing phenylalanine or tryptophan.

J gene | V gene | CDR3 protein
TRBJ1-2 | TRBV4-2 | ASSQGQGTYGYT
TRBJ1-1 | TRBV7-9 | ASSLAGANTEAF
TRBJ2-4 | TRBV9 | ASSADLAKNIQY
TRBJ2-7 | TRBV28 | ASASVTRALYEQY
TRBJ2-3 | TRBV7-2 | ASSIGGVGDTQY
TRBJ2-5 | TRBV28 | ASSFLGAEETQY
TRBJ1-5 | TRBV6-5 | ASCRGLNQPQH
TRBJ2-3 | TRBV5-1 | ASSLKGDTQY
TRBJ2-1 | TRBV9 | ASNKLAGVNNEQF
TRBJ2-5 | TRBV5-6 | ASSLDSSQETQY
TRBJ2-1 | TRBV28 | ASNTVPYNEQF
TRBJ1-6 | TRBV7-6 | ASSGGLSRFNSPLH
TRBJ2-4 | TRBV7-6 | ASSPRGREGAIQY
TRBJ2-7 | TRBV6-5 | ASQRGGMTYEQY
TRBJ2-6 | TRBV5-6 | ASSPGHSSGANVLT
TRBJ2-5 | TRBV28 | ASRRTRSEY
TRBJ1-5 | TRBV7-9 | ASSPGRQPQH
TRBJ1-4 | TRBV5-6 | ASRSHRTGEEKLF
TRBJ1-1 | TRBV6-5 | ASSYARNTEAF
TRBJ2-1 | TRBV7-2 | ASSLRSGGSYNEQF
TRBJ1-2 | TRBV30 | AWSRDRDLSYT
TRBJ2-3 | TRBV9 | ASSAGQGSDTQY
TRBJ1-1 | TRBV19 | ASQQGQALPEAF
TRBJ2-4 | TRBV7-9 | ASSLARPAKNIQY
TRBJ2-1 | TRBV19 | ASSIGGFSYNEQF
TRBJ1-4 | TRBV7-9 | ASSVTGSATNEKLF
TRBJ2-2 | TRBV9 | ASSASGSRTGELF
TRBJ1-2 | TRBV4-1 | ASSQATARGYT
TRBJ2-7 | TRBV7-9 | ASSLDAPYEQY
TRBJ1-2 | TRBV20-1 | SAWDYGYT
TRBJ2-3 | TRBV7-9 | ASSLRRDGTYTDTQY
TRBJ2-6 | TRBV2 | ASSENGSGANVLT
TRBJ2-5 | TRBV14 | ASSQVKHRGDETQY
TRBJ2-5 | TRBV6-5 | ASSYSTARVETQY
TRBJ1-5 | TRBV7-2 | ASSLGQGANQPQH
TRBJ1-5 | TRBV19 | ASRMGPHENQPQH
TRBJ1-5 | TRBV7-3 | ASSSGGDQPQH
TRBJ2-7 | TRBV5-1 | ASSLIQVTGEQY
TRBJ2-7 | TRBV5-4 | ASSQQGYDEQY
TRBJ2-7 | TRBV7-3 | ASSTQSGTASYEQY
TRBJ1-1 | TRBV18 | ASSHDRNTEAF
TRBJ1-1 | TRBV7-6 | ASTPRVVNTEAF
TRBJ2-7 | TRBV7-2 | ASSLTLYEQY
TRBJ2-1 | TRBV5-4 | ASSLDREQF
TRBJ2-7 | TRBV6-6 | ASSYSTGTGGYEQY
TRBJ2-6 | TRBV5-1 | ASSLEGAGANVLT
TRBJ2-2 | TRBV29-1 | SVGTENTGELF
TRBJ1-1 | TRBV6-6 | ASSYPGLLEAF
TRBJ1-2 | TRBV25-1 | ASRWQMGGYT
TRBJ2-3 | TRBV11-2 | ASSYRGHPSTDTQY